Listed below are T cell receptor beta chains from one sample, sequenced in a study of shared clonotypes between healthy human individuals. Profiled with immunoSEQ multiplex PCR; TCRdb holds only in-frame clones, not every one. Of 630,000 or so clones listed, about 98% were seen once; the top ten hold 0.25% to 0.35%. Sequencing was carried out using naive CD8+ T cells sorted from blood. The receptors here all came from a man aged 25 to 40 in good health. The CDR3 runs from the conserved cysteine through the conserved F or W. D genes are given only for firm matches. Clone sizes are given selectively: once, few, many, or a class where the clone is expanded.

d_call clone_size j_call v_call cdr3_nt cdr3_aa
TRBD2 few TRBJ2-7 TRBV5-1 TGCGCCAGCAGCTTGGGTAGCGGGTATTATTACGAGCAGTACTTC CASSLGSGYYYEQYF
NA NA TRBJ2-1 TRBV5-1 TGCGCCAGCAGCTTGCTTAGGGACCTGGCCTACAATGAGCAGTTCTTC CASSLLRDLAYNEQFF
NA NA TRBJ2-5 TRBV9 TGTGCCAGCAGCGTAGCAGCCTCTCAAGAGACCCAGTACTTC CASSVAASQETQYF
TRBD2 NA TRBJ2-7 TRBV29-1 TGCAGCGTCCACCGGACTAGCGGGGGGGGAACCCCCTACGAGCAGTACTTC CSVHRTSGGGTPYEQYF
NA NA TRBJ1-1 TRBV2 TGTGCCAGCAATGAACGGCCCGGGTTCAATGCTGAAGCTTTCTTT CASNERPGFNAEAFF
TRBD2 NA TRBJ2-3 TRBV9 TGTGCCAGCGAGGAGCGGGGGGGGACGCAGTATTTT CASEERGGTQYF
NA NA TRBJ2-3 TRBV27 TGTGCCAGCAGTTTTGATCCAGATACGCAGTATTTT CASSFDPDTQYF
NA NA TRBJ2-3 TRBV25-1 TGTGCCAGCAGTTTGGGGGTGGTGCAGTATTTT CASSLGVVQYF
TRBD2 NA TRBJ2-1 TRBV29-1 TGCAGCGTTGCCCTAGCGGGATTGAATGAGCAGTTCTTC CSVALAGLNEQFF
TRBD2 NA TRBJ2-1 TRBV5-1 TGCGCCAGCAGCCAAGGCTTTTCCGGGACTAGCGGGAGCGGTGAGCAGTTCTTC CASSQGFSGTSGSGEQFF
NA NA TRBJ2-2 TRBV15 TGTGCCACCAGCTCGGACGCGAACACCGGGGAGCTGTTTTTT CATSSDANTGELFF
NA NA TRBJ2-7 TRBV29-1 TGCAGCGTCGAGGCTGGGGGGATCAGCTCCTACGAGCAGTACTTC CSVEAGGISSYEQYF
TRBD1 NA TRBJ2-3 TRBV6-1 TGTGCCAGCAGTGCGCACTCCGGGACAGGGCACACAGATACGCAGTATTTT CASSAHSGTGHTDTQYF
NA NA TRBJ2-5 TRBV28 TGTGCCAGCAGTCAGGACTTCCAAGAGACCCAGTACTTC CASSQDFQETQYF
NA NA TRBJ1-1 TRBV13 TGTGCCAGCAGCTTAGGTTTCCCAAACACTGAAGCTTTCTTT CASSLGFPNTEAFF
NA NA TRBJ2-7 TRBV15 TGTGCCACCGCACAACCCTCAGGGGGGCGCGAGCAGTACTTC CATAQPSGGREQYF
TRBD1 NA TRBJ2-6 TRBV15 TGTGCCACCAGCCCGGGACAGACTGGGGCCAACGTCCTGACTTTC CATSPGQTGANVLTF
NA NA TRBJ2-1 TRBV21-1 TGTGCCAGGAGAGGAGAGGATAATGAGCAGTTCTTC CARRGEDNEQFF
TRBD1 NA TRBJ1-2 TRBV29-1 TGCAGCGTTGAAGCATGGTGGACAGGGGCCTATGGCTACACCTTC CSVEAWWTGAYGYTF
NA NA TRBJ1-5 TRBV27 TGTGCCACCAGCCAGGACAGCCAGCAGCCCCAGCATTTT CATSQDSQQPQHF
TRBD2 NA TRBJ2-1 TRBV5-1 TGCGCCAGCAGCTTGCTGGGACTAGCGGGTCTCTCCTACAATGAGCAGTTCTTC CASSLLGLAGLSYNEQFF
NA NA TRBJ1-1 TRBV9 TGTGCCAGCAGCGTAGCGCACAGGGAGAATGAAGCTTTCTTT CASSVAHRENEAFF
NA few TRBJ1-1 TRBV6-5 TGTGCCAGCAGTTACGCACTAGGGGACACTGAAGCTTTCTTT CASSYALGDTEAFF
TRBD2 NA TRBJ2-1 TRBV4-1 TGCGCCAGCAGCCAGGGGACTAGCGGGACCGCAGGAGAGCAGTTCTTC CASSQGTSGTAGEQFF
NA NA TRBJ2-7 TRBV5-1 TGCGCCAGCGGACTAAACCAGTACTACGAGCAGTACTTC CASGLNQYYEQYF
NA NA TRBJ2-2 TRBV11-2 TGTGCCAGCAGCTTATGGTTGAGTGGGGAGCTGTTTTTT CASSLWLSGELFF
NA once TRBJ2-1 TRBV2 TGTGCCAGCGCTAGTGGAAGTTCCTACAATGAGCAGTTCTTC CASASGSSYNEQFF
NA NA TRBJ2-1 TRBV9 TGTGCCAGCAGCGTAGCCGCAGGGCTTGGGGATGAGCAGTTCTTC CASSVAAGLGDEQFF
NA NA TRBJ2-7 TRBV29-1 TGCAGCGTGGGGACGGCAACATCCTACGAGCAGTACTTC CSVGTATSYEQYF
NA NA TRBJ1-3 TRBV10-3 TGTGCCATCAGTGGTACTCGGGGCCCCTCTGGAAACACCATATATTTT CAISGTRGPSGNTIYF
TRBD2 NA TRBJ2-1 TRBV9 TGTGCCAGCAGCGGGGGACTAGATCGGGAGCAGTTCTTC CASSGGLDREQFF
TRBD2 NA TRBJ2-3 TRBV6-5 TGTGCCAGCCGGCTAGCGGAGCCAAGCACAGATACGCAGTATTTT CASRLAEPSTDTQYF
TRBD1 NA TRBJ2-1 TRBV2 TGTGCCAACGATGGGACAGGGGGTATCGGTGAGCAGTTCTTC CANDGTGGIGEQFF
NA NA TRBJ1-1 TRBV7-9 TGTGCCAGCAGCCCCCACCAAGACACACACACTGAAGCTTTCTTT CASSPHQDTHTEAFF
NA NA TRBJ2-1 TRBV6-5 TGTGCCAGCAGTACCTTCACGGGGATCGGCAATGAGCAGTTCTTC CASSTFTGIGNEQFF
TRBD1 NA TRBJ2-7 TRBV5-4 TGTGCCAGCAGCTTGGGGCTGACCGGGACAGCCTCCTACGAGCAGTACTTC CASSLGLTGTASYEQYF
TRBD2 NA TRBJ2-7 TRBV5-4 TGTGCCAGCAGCTTGGAACGGGAGGGCCGTTACGAGCAGTACTTC CASSLEREGRYEQYF
NA NA TRBJ2-1 TRBV5-1 TGCGCCAGCAAGGACCTTCCCAATGAGCAGTTCTTC CASKDLPNEQFF
NA NA TRBJ2-3 TRBV5-1 TGCGCCAGCACGATAGACCGGGAACAGGGTGTTACAGATACGCAGTATTTT CASTIDREQGVTDTQYF
NA once TRBJ2-5 TRBV7-2 TGTGCCAGCAGCTTAGATGAGGTGTTAGGGGAGACCCAGTACTTC CASSLDEVLGETQYF
NA NA TRBJ1-2 TRBV6-6 TGTGCCAGCACCCTACCGAATCAGGGGTACTATGGCTACACCTTC CASTLPNQGYYGYTF
NA NA TRBJ1-1 TRBV11-2 TGTGCCAGCAGCTTACTGAACAACGGACCTGAAGCTTTCTTT CASSLLNNGPEAFF
TRBD1 once TRBJ2-7 TRBV7-9 TGTGCCAGCAGCACCGGGACAGGGCCTTCCTACGAGCAGTACTTC CASSTGTGPSYEQYF
NA NA TRBJ2-5 TRBV11-2 TGTGCCAGCAGCTTAGGTTGGGAGGTCCAAGAGACCCAGTACTTC CASSLGWEVQETQYF
TRBD2 NA TRBJ2-3 TRBV9 TGTGCCAGCAGCGTAAGCGGGAGCAGCACAGATACGCAGTATTTT CASSVSGSSTDTQYF
NA NA TRBJ2-1 TRBV5-1 TGCGCCAGCAGCTTGGGCTCTGAGCAGTTCTTC CASSLGSEQFF
NA once TRBJ2-7 TRBV28 TGTGCCAGCAGTTCCTACCCCTCCTGGGACTCCTACGAGCAGTACTTC CASSSYPSWDSYEQYF
NA NA TRBJ2-2 TRBV28 TGTGCCAGCAGTTCCCCGGGACGGGGAAACACCGGGGAGCTGTTTTTT CASSSPGRGNTGELFF
NA NA TRBJ2-3 TRBV4-2 TGTGCCAGCAGCCAAGCTTTGGCGGGCCTCACAGATACGCAGTATTTT CASSQALAGLTDTQYF
NA NA TRBJ2-3 TRBV7-9 TGTGCCAGCAGCCCGAAGCGAATTGAGGGAGAGGATTGGGATACGCAGTATTTT CASSPKRIEGEDWDTQYF
NA NA TRBJ2-1 TRBV25-1 TGTGCCAGCATGGGGAATTGGAGGAGGGCTTACAATGAGCAGTTCTTC CASMGNWRRAYNEQFF
NA NA TRBJ2-1 TRBV29-1 TGCAGCGTTGACACCAGGGGGCGGGAGGATGAGCAGTTCTTC CSVDTRGREDEQFF
NA NA TRBJ2-3 TRBV7-9 TGTGCCAGCAGCTTAACGCAGGGTCCCCACACAGATACGCAGTATTTT CASSLTQGPHTDTQYF
TRBD1 once TRBJ1-1 TRBV9 TGTGCCAGCAGCGTATATTCCGGGACAGGGAATGCGGACACTGAAGCTTTCTTT CASSVYSGTGNADTEAFF
NA NA TRBJ2-3 TRBV6-1 TGTGCCAGCAGTGAGGGGTGGGACACTGATACGCAGTATTTT CASSEGWDTDTQYF
TRBD2 NA TRBJ2-1 TRBV6-1 TGTGCCAGCAGTGAAGCGGTCAGCGGGAGGTTGGGCAATGAGCAGTTCTTC CASSEAVSGRLGNEQFF
TRBD1 NA TRBJ2-7 TRBV14 TGTGCCAGCAGCCGATTGGGGACAGGGATCGACGAGCAGTACTTC CASSRLGTGIDEQYF
TRBD2 NA TRBJ2-1 TRBV5-4 TGTGCCAGCAGCTCTCTCGGGACTAGCGGGAGAGGGCACAATGAGCAGTTCTTC CASSSLGTSGRGHNEQFF
TRBD2 NA TRBJ2-5 TRBV6-5 TGTGCCAGCAGTTACGGGACTAGCGGGATTGAGACCCAGTACTTC CASSYGTSGIETQYF
NA NA TRBJ1-1 TRBV5-1 TGCGCCAGCAGCTGGGGGCAGAGTGAAGCTTTCTTT CASSWGQSEAFF